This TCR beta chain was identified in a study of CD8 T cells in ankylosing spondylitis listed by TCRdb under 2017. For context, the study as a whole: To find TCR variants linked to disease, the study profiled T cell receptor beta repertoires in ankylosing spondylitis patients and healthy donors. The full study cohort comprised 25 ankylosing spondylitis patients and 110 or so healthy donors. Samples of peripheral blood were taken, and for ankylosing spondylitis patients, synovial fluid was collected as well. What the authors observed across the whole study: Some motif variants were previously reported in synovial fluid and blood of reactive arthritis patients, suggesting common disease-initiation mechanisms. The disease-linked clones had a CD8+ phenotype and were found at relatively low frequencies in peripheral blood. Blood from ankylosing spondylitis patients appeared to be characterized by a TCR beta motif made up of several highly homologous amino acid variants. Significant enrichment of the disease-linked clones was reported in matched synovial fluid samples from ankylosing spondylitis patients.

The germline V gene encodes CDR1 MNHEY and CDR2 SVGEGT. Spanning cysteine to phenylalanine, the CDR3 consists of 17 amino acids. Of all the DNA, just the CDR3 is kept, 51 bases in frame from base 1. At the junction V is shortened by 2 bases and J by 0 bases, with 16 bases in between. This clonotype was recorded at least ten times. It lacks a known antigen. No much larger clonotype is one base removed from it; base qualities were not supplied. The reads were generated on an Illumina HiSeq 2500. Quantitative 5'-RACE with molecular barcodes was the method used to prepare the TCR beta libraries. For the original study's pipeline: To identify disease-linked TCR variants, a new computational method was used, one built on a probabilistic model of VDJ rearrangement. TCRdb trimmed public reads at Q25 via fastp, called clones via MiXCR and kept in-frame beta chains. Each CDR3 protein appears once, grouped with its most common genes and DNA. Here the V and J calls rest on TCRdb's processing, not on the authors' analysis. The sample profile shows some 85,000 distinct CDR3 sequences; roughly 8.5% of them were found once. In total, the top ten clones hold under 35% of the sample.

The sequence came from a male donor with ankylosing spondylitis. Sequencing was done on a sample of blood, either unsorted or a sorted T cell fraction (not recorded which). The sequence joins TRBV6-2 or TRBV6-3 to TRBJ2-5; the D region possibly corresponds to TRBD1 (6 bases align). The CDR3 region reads CASSYAATGRYQETQYF. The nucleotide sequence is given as TGTGCCAGCAGTTACGCAGCGACAGGACGGTACCAAGAGACCCAGTACTTC.